These T cell receptor beta chains were read from a single sample in a study of T cell responses to AZD1222 COVID-19 vaccine. The assay was immunoSEQ multiplex PCR, and TCRdb's table has in-frame clones only and misses some. The sample gives approximately 160,000 clones, 85% to 95% of which show up once; around 4.4% is in the top ten. The material was peripheral blood, obtained on day 0 of AZD1222 vaccination. The receptors come from an adult in good health. CDR3s include the opening cysteine and the closing phenylalanine or tryptophan. A D gene is named only where the DNA matches it firmly. Size is omitted from some rows. Given values are once, few, many or a class for expanded clones.

>TRBV11-2|TRBD2|-|TRBJ2-1
TGTGCCAGCAGCGCAAATCTAGCGGGAGCTTACAATGAGCAGTTCTTC
CASSANLAGAYNEQFF
>TRBV7-9|-|-|TRBJ2-1
TGTGCCAGCAGCACGGACAGATCGAGCTCCTACAATGAGCAGTTCTTC
CASSTDRSSSYNEQFF
>TRBV16|-|-|TRBJ2-7
TGTGCCAGCAGCCATAGTCTTTGGGGATGGTCGGGGTCTAGCTCCTACGAGCAGTACTTC
CASSHSLWGWSGSSSYEQYF
>TRBV19|-|-|TRBJ2-2
TGTGCCAGTAGTATTCAGCTGGGGGAGCTGTTTTTT
CASSIQLGELFF
>TRBV5-4|-|once|TRBJ2-7
TGTGCCAGCAGCTACGCGCCTAGCTCCTACGAGCAGTACTTC
CASSYAPSSYEQYF
>TRBV27|-|-|TRBJ1-5
TGTGCCAGCAGTTTTGTTAGCAATCAGCCCCAGCATTTT
CASSFVSNQPQHF
>TRBV28|TRBD2|-|TRBJ2-5
TGTGCCACCCCGGTGAGGGCCGGGACTAGGGGGTGGCAAGAGACCCAGTACTTC
CATPVRAGTRGWQETQYF
>TRBV3-1/TRBV3-2|TRBD2|-|TRBJ2-1
TGTGCCAGCAGCCAAGCATTGACTAGCGGCTCCTACAATGAGCAGTTCTTC
CASSQALTSGSYNEQFF
>TRBV30|-|-|TRBJ2-5
TGTGCCTGGAGGACAGAAGGGACCCAGTACTTC
CAWRTEGTQYF
>TRBV5-6|-|-|TRBJ1-1
TGTGCCAGCAGCTTGATCCGGGGGCAGGGAGCTTTCTTT
CASSLIRGQGAFF
>TRBV28|TRBD1|-|TRBJ1-5
TGTGCCAGCAGTCCCCGCAGGGGGCCTAATCAGCCCCAGCATTTT
CASSPRRGPNQPQHF
>TRBV28|-|-|TRBJ1-5
TGTGCCAGCAGTTTGGGGGGGCCCGCCAGGCCCCAGCATTTT
CASSLGGPARPQHF
>TRBV29-1|-|-|TRBJ2-7
TGCAGCGCCGAGCTCGCTCAGGGAGGCTACGAGCAGTACTTC
CSAELAQGGYEQYF
>TRBV28|-|-|TRBJ1-2
TGTGCCAGCAGTCCCCCAGGGTCCTATGGCTACACCTTC
CASSPPGSYGYTF
>TRBV4-2|-|-|TRBJ2-7
TGTGCCAGCAGTAGCGGCTACGAGCAGTACTTC
CASSSGYEQYF
>TRBV3-1/TRBV3-2|-|-|TRBJ2-7
TGTGCCAGCAGCCCCCTCGGGCTCTCCTACGAGCAGTACTTC
CASSPLGLSYEQYF
>TRBV5-4|TRBD2|once|TRBJ2-3
TGTGCCAGCAGCTCCCCTCTAGCGGGAGCCGATACGCAGTATTTT
CASSSPLAGADTQYF
>TRBV6-5|TRBD2|-|TRBJ2-1
TGTGCCAGCATGGGAGCGGGCCTAGCGGCCCATGAGCAGTTCTTC
CASMGAGLAAHEQFF
>TRBV7-3|TRBD2|-|TRBJ2-7
TGTGCCAGCAGCTTAACGGGAGGGTACGAGCAGTACTTC
CASSLTGGYEQYF
>TRBV3-1/TRBV3-2|-|-|TRBJ1-4
TGTGCCAGCAGCCCCTTCGGGGCAGAAAAACTGTTTTTT
CASSPFGAEKLFF
>TRBV5-1|-|-|TRBJ2-2
TGCGCCAGCAGCTTGGCCGAGGGCGTGGGGACCGGGGAGCTGTTTTTT
CASSLAEGVGTGELFF
>TRBV5-1|-|-|TRBJ1-5
TGCGCCAGCAGCTTGTTAGGGGGCAATCAGCCCCAGCATTTT
CASSLLGGNQPQHF
>TRBV19|TRBD2|-|TRBJ2-1
TGTGCTTCAACGAAACTAGCGGCCACCTACAATGAGCAGTTCTTC
CASTKLAATYNEQFF
>TRBV2|-|-|TRBJ2-6
TGTGCCAGCAGTTTAGATCGACAGACGATATCTGGGGCCAACGTCCTGACTTTC
CASSLDRQTISGANVLTF